The 20 T cell receptor beta chains below all came from one sample that was sequenced in a study of T-cell reconstitution after alpha-beta-depleted transplantation in children. Unique molecular identifiers tagged the TCRbeta library. Each CDR3 protein gets one entry after TCRdb re-called the PCR reads with MiXCR. This sample carries more than 550,000 distinct CDR3 sequences, roughly a tenth of them seen once, and the ten largest clones take approximately 4.1%. The sequencing here drew on PBMCs from the stem cell graft donor, taken from the stem cell graft. The receptors stem from a human donor who donated a stem cell graft to a child with acute myeloid leukemia.

This clonotype has only a few counts. The CDR3 loop is CASSLKGTAIRTDTQYF. The CDR3 nucleotides read TGTGCCAGCAGCTTAAAAGGGACAGCGATCCGCACAGATACGCAGTATTTT. The chain employs TRBV7-9 and TRBJ2-3; 7 nucleotides line up with TRBD1. The J segment lost 1 base and the V segment lost 2 bases, leaving 9 bases of the junction unmatched. CDR3 length equals 17 residues. Germline CDR1 is SEHNR and CDR2 is FQNEAQ (reference sequence).

V and J are TRBV29-1 and TRBJ1-1, with D maybe TRBD1 (6 bases). The CDR3 runs to 14 residues. From germline, CDR1 is SQVTM and CDR2 ANQGSEA. Between the trimmed V and J ends, which lost 5 bases and 4 bases, there was a span of 17 bases. CDR3 region: CSVSRGGWGTEAFF. The CDR3 DNA reads as TGCAGCGTTAGCCGCGGGGGCTGGGGCACTGAAGCTTTCTTT.

This clonotype was observed a few times. This chain joins TRBV7-2 and TRBJ2-5; D might be TRBD1 or TRBD2, each matching 5 bases. The CDR3 sequence is 13 residues long. Germline loops: CDR1 SGHTA, CDR2 FQGNSA. V was pared by 8 bases and J by 0 bases, with 10 bases between. CDR3: CASGTAYQETQYF. CDR3 nucleotides: TGTGCCAGCGGGACGGCGTACCAAGAGACCCAGTACTTC.

At least ten counts were recorded for this clonotype. This rearrangement joins TRBV7-2 to TRBJ2-5; 13 bases align to TRBD2. CDR3 size: 15 residues. Germline values: CDR1 SGHTA, CDR2 FQGNSA. With 5 bases clipped from V and 7 bases from J, the junction kept 7 bases outside the gene matches. The CDR3 DNA sequence: TGTGCCAGCAGCCGGACTAGCGGGAGAGGTGGGACCCAGTACTTC. Amino acids: CASSRTSGRGGTQYF.

This clonotype was recorded many times. The V call is TRBV5-1, the J call TRBJ2-5; the D gene is possibly TRBD2 (6 bases). The CDR3 length is 16 residues. V was pared by 2 bases and J by 5 bases, with 19 bases between. Germline V gene data show CDR1 as SGHRS and CDR2 as YFSETQ. CDR3 region: CASSLTPGGLSETQYF. In DNA form, the CDR3 reads TGCGCCAGCAGCTTAACCCCCGGGGGTTTATCGGAGACCCAGTACTTC.

This clonotype has ten or more counts. V gene TRBV3-1 combines with J gene TRBJ2-2, with D possibly TRBD2 on 6 matching bases. The germline V gene has CDR1 LGHDT and CDR2 YNNKEL (reference sequence). The CDR3 is 16 residues long. The germline V and J ends were trimmed by 4 bases and 8 bases, with 20 bases remaining between them. The CDR3 spells CASSLKRGGDPGELFF. The CDR3 coding sequence is TGTGCCAGCAGCCTTAAAAGAGGCGGGGACCCGGGGGAGCTGTTTTTT. The full variable domain, its missing parts supplied by reference TRBV3-1 and TRBJ2-2, is DTAVSQTPKYLVTQMGNDKSIKCEQNLGHDTMYWYKQDSKKFLKIMFSYNNKELIINETVPNRFSPKSPDKAHLNLHINSLELGDSAVYFCASSLKRGGDPGELFFGEGSRLTVL.

This clonotype turned up a few times. The chain is built from TRBV28 and TRBJ2-2; 7 bases align to TRBD2. Germline CDR1 and CDR2: MDHEN and SYDVKM. CDR3 length: 15 residues. V shed 3 bases, J shed 6 bases, and the junction held 7 bases outside the gene matches. The CDR3 sequence: CASSLGGRIPGELFF. The CDR3 DNA sequence: TGTGCCAGCAGTTTGGGCGGGAGAATCCCCGGGGAGCTGTTTTTT.

This clonotype was counted only a few times. The gene calls are TRBV10-3 and TRBJ2-2; D is undetermined. Germline CDR1 reads ENHRY; CDR2 reads SYGVKD. V lost 3 bases and J lost 6, with 2 bases in between. The CDR3 is 11 amino acids. CDR3 protein: CAISDPGELFF. The CDR3 DNA sequence: TGTGCCATCAGTGACCCCGGGGAGCTGTTTTTT.

The chain carries TRBV12-3 or TRBV12-4 and TRBJ2-5; D unclear. The V end was cut by 1 base, the J end by 5 bases, with 14 bases between. The CDR3 sequence is 15 residues long. The CDR3 sequence is CASSLDLQPVETQYF. The CDR3 bases are TGTGCCAGCAGTTTAGACCTCCAACCCGTGGAGACCCAGTACTTC.

The chain is built from TRBV18 and TRBJ2-1, with D uncertain. CDR3 length: 16 amino acids. From germline, CDR1 is KGHSH and CDR2 LQKENI. Trimming cost V 1 base and J 4 bases, with 14 bases left between them. CDR3 sequence reads: CASSPLSRSSYNEQFF. Here the CDR3 DNA reads TGTGCCAGCTCACCACTCTCTCGTAGCTCTTACAATGAGCAGTTCTTC.

The V gene is TRBV6-1, the J gene TRBJ2-7; 9 bases are shared with TRBD1. The V segment lost 6 bases and the J segment 4 bases; nucleotides outside the gene matches: 13. In germline, CDR1 is MNHNS, CDR2 SASEGT. This CDR3 has 16 amino acids. The DNA for the CDR3 is TGTGCCAGCAGCCTAAGCCCCGGGACAGGGCGGTACGAGCAGTACTTC. This sequence encodes CASSLSPGTGRYEQYF.

The chain combines TRBV20-1 with TRBJ2-3; perhaps D is TRBD1 or TRBD2 (5 bases each). With 5 bases removed from V and 7 bases from J, the gap between germline ends came to 16 bases. Germline CDR1 is DFQATT and CDR2 is SNEGSKA (reference sequence). The CDR3 runs 13 residues. As DNA, the CDR3 is TGCAGTGCTGAGGGACCATCTCTGAATACGCAGTATTTT. As protein: CSAEGPSLNTQYF.

This clonotype was counted between two and nine times. V is TRBV6-2 or TRBV6-3 and J is TRBJ2-1; D may be TRBD1 (6 bases). Trimming stripped 2 bases from V and 2 bases from J, with 7 bases between. This CDR3 comprises 14 residues. Germline V CDR1 and CDR2: MNHEY, SVGEGT. CDR3 in DNA: TGTGCCAGCAGTTACCAGGGGCCCTACAATGAGCAGTTCTTC. It encodes CASSYQGPYNEQFF.

This clonotype occurred a few times. The genes are TRBV4-2 and TRBJ2-4, with TRBD1 matching over 8 bases. The CDR3 is 15 residues long. Germline CDR1 LGHNA, CDR2 YNFKEQ. The junction had 8 bases not matched to a gene; V was cut back by 3 bases and J by 7 bases. CDR3 residues: CASSQDGQGQNIQYF. The CDR3 bases are TGTGCCAGCAGCCAGGACGGACAGGGACAGAACATTCAGTACTTC.

This clonotype appeared a few times. The genes are TRBV12-3 or TRBV12-4 and TRBJ1-4, with 7 bases matching TRBD1. CDR3 length: 16 amino acids. Trimming took 2 bases from V and 5 from J; bases not matched to a gene: 8. CDR3 coding DNA: TGTGCCAGCAGTTTAAGCCCCAACAGGGGAAATGAAAAACTGTTTTTT. It codes for CASSLSPNRGNEKLFF.

This rearrangement joins TRBV29-1 to TRBJ1-5; TRBD1 matches 8 bases. CDR1 SQVTM and CDR2 ANQGSEA come from the germline V gene. The CDR3 has 14 amino acids. Trimming took 4 bases from V and 7 from J; bases not matched to a gene: 9. The CDR3 region has the DNA TGCAGCGTTGTGGGACAGGCCCCCGGGCAGCCCCAGCATTTT. Its translation: CSVVGQAPGQPQHF.

The J gene is TRBJ2-5, the V gene TRBV7-9, with 7 bases fitting TRBD2. The length of the CDR3 is 16 residues. J lost 0 bases, V lost 8 bases, and 12 bases had no gene match. Per the germline V gene, CDR1 is SEHNR and CDR2 is FQNEAQ (reference sequence). The CDR3 is CASWAPSGNDQETQYF. The CDR3 DNA follows: TGTGCCAGCTGGGCCCCAAGCGGGAACGACCAAGAGACCCAGTACTTC.

This chain links TRBV6-2 or TRBV6-3 with TRBJ2-5; D is perhaps TRBD2 (6 bases). Trimming took 6 bases from V and 3 from J, leaving 26 bases between them. The CDR3 runs 18 residues. CDR1 MNHEY and CDR2 SVGEGT come from the germline V gene. The CDR3 region has the DNA TGTGCCAGCAGCCACAGAATCGGATCGACCGGGACTGAAGAGACCCAGTACTTC. This sequence encodes CASSHRIGSTGTEETQYF.

The V and J genes are TRBV2 and TRBJ2-1, with a tentative D call TRBD2 (5 bases). Trimming removed 6 bases at V and 8 bases at J, with 17 bases between. This CDR3 region has 14 residues. From germline, CDR1 is SNHLY and CDR2 FYNNEI. The CDR3 DNA reads as TGTGCCAGCAGCTATTACGGGATGGGCGATGAGCAGTTCTTC. Its translation: CASSYYGMGDEQFF.

A few counts support this clonotype. The chain carries TRBV15 and TRBJ2-7; D uncertain. CDR3 length: 13 amino acids. The germline CDR1 and CDR2 sequences are LNHNV and YYDKDF (reference sequence). The V end was cut by 2 bases, the J end by 0 bases, with 5 bases between. This CDR3 is CATSRSRSYEQYF. The CDR3 nucleotides read TGTGCCACCAGCAGATCCCGCTCCTACGAGCAGTACTTC.